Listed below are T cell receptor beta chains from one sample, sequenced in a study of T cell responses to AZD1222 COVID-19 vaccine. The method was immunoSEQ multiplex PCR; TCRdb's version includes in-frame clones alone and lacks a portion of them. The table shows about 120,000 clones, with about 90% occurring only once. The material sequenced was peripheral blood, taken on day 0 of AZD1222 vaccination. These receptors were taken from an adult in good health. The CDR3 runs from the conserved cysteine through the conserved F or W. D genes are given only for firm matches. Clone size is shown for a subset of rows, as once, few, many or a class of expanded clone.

TGTGCCAGCAGTTCTTCTCATCCGGGACAGGGCTATGGCTACACCTTC | CASSSSHPGQGYGYTF | . | TRBJ1-2 | TRBV27 | TRBD1
TGTGCCAGTAGTATACGCGGCAGGGATGATCAGCCCCAGCATTTT | CASSIRGRDDQPQHF | . | TRBJ1-5 | TRBV19 | .
TGCGCCAGCAGCTTGAGCGGGTTGCTGCAAGAGACCCAGTACTTC | CASSLSGLLQETQYF | . | TRBJ2-5 | TRBV5-1 | .
TGTGCCAGCAGCTTAGCGCTAGCAGATACGCAGTATTTT | CASSLALADTQYF | . | TRBJ2-3 | TRBV7-8 | .
TGTGCCAGCAGCGAGGAGGGGAGGCGGGGTTACGAGCAGTACTTC | CASSEEGRRGYEQYF | . | TRBJ2-7 | TRBV3-1/TRBV3-2 | .
TGTGCCAGCAGCAAGCGGGAGGGCTCCTACAATGAGCAGTTCTTC | CASSKREGSYNEQFF | . | TRBJ2-1 | TRBV6-2/TRBV6-3 | TRBD2
TGTGCCAGTAGTCCCCGTACAACTAATGAAAAACTGTTTTTT | CASSPRTTNEKLFF | . | TRBJ1-4 | TRBV19 | .
TGTGCCAGCAGCTCCCGATTAGCGGGAGTTGATACGCAGTATTTT | CASSSRLAGVDTQYF | . | TRBJ2-3 | TRBV5-8 | TRBD2
TGTGCCAGCAGCCGTTATAACCCGACGGAGGGAGGGATTAACTATGGCTACACCTTC | CASSRYNPTEGGINYGYTF | . | TRBJ1-2 | TRBV11-2 | .
TGCGCCAGCAGCCAAGGGGATGGGGAATATAGCAATCAGCCCCAGCATTTT | CASSQGDGEYSNQPQHF | . | TRBJ1-5 | TRBV4-1 | .
TGTGCCAGCAGCCCAGTGGTAACAGGGGAGGCGGACACTGAAGCTTTCTTT | CASSPVVTGEADTEAFF | . | TRBJ1-1 | TRBV7-9 | TRBD1
TGTGCCAGCAGCCCAACCCTGAGTGAAAAACTGTTTTTT | CASSPTLSEKLFF | . | TRBJ1-4 | TRBV5-5 | .
TGTGCCCGAGGACTAGCGGAGACCCAGTACTTC | CARGLAETQYF | . | TRBJ2-5 | TRBV30 | TRBD2
TGTGCCTGGAGTGGAGAACAGTCTTACCCGCTAAACAACTATGGCTACACCTTC | CAWSGEQSYPLNNYGYTF | . | TRBJ1-2 | TRBV30 | .
TGTGCCACCAGTGCCGACAACGTGGGGGAGACCCAGTACTTC | CATSADNVGETQYF | . | TRBJ2-5 | TRBV24-1 | .
TGTGCCAGCAGCTTGATAGGACTAAACACCGGGGAGCTGTTTTTT | CASSLIGLNTGELFF | . | TRBJ2-2 | TRBV5-4 | .
TGTGCCAGCAGTCCGCCTGGACAGGGGGGCTACTACGAGCAGTACTTC | CASSPPGQGGYYEQYF | . | TRBJ2-7 | TRBV27 | TRBD1
TGCGCCAGCAGCTTGGCCGTTGACTATAGTTTCACAGATACGCAGTATTTT | CASSLAVDYSFTDTQYF | . | TRBJ2-3 | TRBV5-1 | .
TGTGCCACCAGTGACGGCGAGAAGATGAACACTGAAGCTTTCTTT | CATSDGEKMNTEAFF | . | TRBJ1-1 | TRBV24-1 | .
TGTGCCAGCAGTTACTCGCAGGGGCCAAGCGAGCAGTACTTC | CASSYSQGPSEQYF | . | TRBJ2-7 | TRBV6-5 | .
TGCAGCGTCGTGGGGGACGAGCAGTACTTC | CSVVGDEQYF | . | TRBJ2-7 | TRBV29-1 | .
TGCGCCAGCAGCTTAGGTGTTTTAGCGGGAGGGCCAGAGACCCAGTACTTC | CASSLGVLAGGPETQYF | . | TRBJ2-5 | TRBV5-1 | TRBD2
TGTGCCAGCAGTGAATTATCCCTAGAGACAGGACCATATGGCTACACCTTC | CASSELSLETGPYGYTF | once | TRBJ1-2 | TRBV25-1 | .
TGTGCCAGCAGCTTAGGTACTGGCTCCTACGAGCAGTACTTC | CASSLGTGSYEQYF | . | TRBJ2-7 | TRBV7-9 | .
TGTGCCTGGAAGGGGGACAGCACCTACGAGCAGTACTTC | CAWKGDSTYEQYF | . | TRBJ2-7 | TRBV30 | TRBD1
TGTGCCAGCAGCTTGGGGCGAGGGGCTGAAAACACTGAAGCTTTCTTT | CASSLGRGAENTEAFF | . | TRBJ1-1 | TRBV7-2 | .
TGTGCCTGGACTTCTTACAGGGGCAATGGCTACACCTTC | CAWTSYRGNGYTF | . | TRBJ1-2 | TRBV30 | TRBD1
TGTGCCAGCAGTTTATATTTCCCCCATCGAAGACCACTCAGAAACACCATATATTTT | CASSLYFPHRRPLRNTIYF | . | TRBJ1-3 | TRBV27 | .
TGTGCCAGCAGCTTAGAACAGATGTTCACTGAAGCTTTCTTT | CASSLEQMFTEAFF | . | TRBJ1-1 | TRBV7-2 | .
TGTGCCAGCAGCTTATGGTGGCAGGGGGCGGGCGAGCAGTACTTC | CASSLWWQGAGEQYF | . | TRBJ2-7 | TRBV11-1 | TRBD1
TGTGCCAGCAGCCAAGAGTTTAGGCAGGATCAGCCCCAGCATTTT | CASSQEFRQDQPQHF | . | TRBJ1-5 | TRBV4-2 | .
TGTGCCTGGAGTCGTAGGAAAATTTTGTCCAATGAAAAACTGTTTTTT | CAWSRRKILSNEKLFF | . | TRBJ1-4 | TRBV30 | .
TGTGCCAGCAGCGTTCCACTGCCCGCCCTTTCTGGCAGGAACACTGAAGCTTTCTTT | CASSVPLPALSGRNTEAFF | . | TRBJ1-1 | TRBV9 | .
TGTGCCAGCAGCCCTCAAGGGGTGCGTAGAGATACGCAGTATTTT | CASSPQGVRRDTQYF | . | TRBJ2-3 | TRBV11-2 | .
TGTGCCAGCAGTAAAAGGACAGGGGGCACAGTGGTTGATGGCTACACCTTC | CASSKRTGGTVVDGYTF | few | TRBJ1-2 | TRBV2 | TRBD1
TGTGCCAGCAGCTTAAGTCCGCGGGGGACCTACAATGAGCAGTTCTTC | CASSLSPRGTYNEQFF | . | TRBJ2-1 | TRBV7-3 | TRBD2
TGTGCCGGCACTCGGCCGGGGATCGTGGCCACCGGGGAGCTGTTTTTT | CAGTRPGIVATGELFF | once | TRBJ2-2 | TRBV28 | .
TGTGCCAGCAGCCAAAGCGGTAACACCGGGGAGCTGTTTTTT | CASSQSGNTGELFF | once | TRBJ2-2 | TRBV3-1/TRBV3-2 | .
TGTGCCAGCGGGAGGACTAGCGGCTCCTACGAGCAGTACTTC | CASGRTSGSYEQYF | once | TRBJ2-7 | TRBV6-5 | TRBD2
TGTGCCACCCAAGGCGGGGGGCCGGTCAATGAGCAGTTCTTC | CATQGGGPVNEQFF | . | TRBJ2-1 | TRBV24-1 | TRBD2
TGTGCCAGTAGCCGGGACAGGGGTGTTGAGACCCAGTACTTC | CASSRDRGVETQYF | . | TRBJ2-5 | TRBV6-5 | TRBD1
TGTGCCAGCAGTTACTCGAGTGGCAGGGCGGATGGCTACACCTTC | CASSYSSGRADGYTF | . | TRBJ1-2 | TRBV6-5 | .